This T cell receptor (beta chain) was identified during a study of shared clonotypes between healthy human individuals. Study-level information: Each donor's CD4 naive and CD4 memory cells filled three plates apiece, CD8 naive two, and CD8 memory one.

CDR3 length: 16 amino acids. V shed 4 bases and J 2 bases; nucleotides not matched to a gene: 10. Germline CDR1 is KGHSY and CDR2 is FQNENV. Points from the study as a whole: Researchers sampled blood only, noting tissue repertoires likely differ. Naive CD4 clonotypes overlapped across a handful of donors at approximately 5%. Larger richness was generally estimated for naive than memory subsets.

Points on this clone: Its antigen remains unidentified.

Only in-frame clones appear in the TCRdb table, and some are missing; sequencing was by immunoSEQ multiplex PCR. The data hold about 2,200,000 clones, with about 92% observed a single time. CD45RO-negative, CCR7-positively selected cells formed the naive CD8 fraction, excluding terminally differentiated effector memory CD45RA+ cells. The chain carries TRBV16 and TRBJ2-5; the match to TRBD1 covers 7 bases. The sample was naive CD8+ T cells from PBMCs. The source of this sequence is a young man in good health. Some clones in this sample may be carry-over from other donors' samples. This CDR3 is CASSLPQKTGQETQYF. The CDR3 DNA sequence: TGTGCCAGCAGCCTTCCTCAAAAGACAGGGCAAGAGACCCAGTACTTC.